This is a list of T cell receptor beta chains from one sample in a study of CD8 T cells in Susac syndrome. Each CDR3 protein gets one entry after TCRdb re-called the immunoSEQ multiplex PCR reads with MiXCR. This sample has 110,000 or so distinct CDR3 sequences; around 93% occur once, and the top ten carry approximately 0.13%. Sequenced material: CD8+ T cells from PBMCs. These receptor sequences come from a human donor in good health. The CDR3 runs from the conserved cysteine through the conserved F or W. The D gene is left open where the match is weak. Clone size appears in some rows only: once, few, many, or a class for an expanded clone.

clone_size d_call j_call v_call cdr3_aa cdr3_nt
. . TRBJ1-2 TRBV5-1 CASSFFRTEFNGGYTF TGCGCCAGCAGCTTCTTCCGGACGGAGTTTAACGGAGGCTACACCTTC
. TRBD1 TRBJ2-7 TRBV4-3 CASSQVPGTGVYEQYF TGCGCCAGCAGCCAAGTCCCCGGGACAGGGGTTTACGAGCAGTACTTC
. TRBD1 TRBJ2-2 TRBV14 CASSPDRVLAGELFF TGTGCCAGCAGCCCTGACAGGGTTTTAGCCGGGGAGCTGTTTTTT
. . TRBJ2-2 TRBV9 CASTSGLRTGELFF TGTGCCAGCACCTCTGGGCTTCGTACCGGGGAGCTGTTTTTT
. . TRBJ1-5 TRBV28 CASWRRTNSNQPQHF TGTGCCAGCTGGCGACGTACGAATAGCAATCAGCCCCAGCATTTT
. TRBD2 TRBJ2-3 TRBV5-1 CASSLGLAGARTDTQYF TGCGCCAGCAGCTTGGGACTAGCGGGGGCGCGCACAGATACGCAGTATTTT
. . TRBJ1-1 TRBV7-2 CASSSGAVRYTEAFF TGTGCCAGCAGCTCGGGGGCGGTTAGGTACACTGAAGCTTTCTTT
. . TRBJ2-5 TRBV12-3/TRBV12-4 CASSLKGGTQYF TGTGCCAGCAGCCTAAAAGGGGGGACCCAGTACTTC
. . TRBJ1-3 TRBV9 CASSAQQGSAGNTIYF TGTGCCAGCAGCGCCCAACAGGGTTCGGCGGGAAACACCATATATTTT
. TRBD2 TRBJ2-1 TRBV20-1 CSAIAGIGGGMNDEQFF TGCAGTGCTATAGCCGGGATTGGGGGAGGGATGAACGATGAGCAGTTCTTC
few TRBD1 TRBJ2-2 TRBV6-5 CASRSSGTVTGELFF TGTGCCAGCAGGTCCTCCGGGACAGTCACCGGGGAGCTGTTTTTT
. TRBD1 TRBJ1-1 TRBV7-2 CASRGQGARAEAFF TGTGCCAGCAGGGGACAGGGGGCGCGGGCTGAAGCTTTCTTT
. TRBD2 TRBJ2-5 TRBV4-2 CASSQPGTSGGETQYF TGTGCCAGCAGCCAACCCGGGACTAGCGGGGGGGAGACCCAGTACTTC
. TRBD1 TRBJ2-2 TRBV28 CASSSGQRYGELFF TGTGCCAGCAGTTCGGGACAGAGATACGGGGAGCTGTTTTTT
. TRBD1 TRBJ1-1 TRBV7-9 CASSPRTGVNTEAFF TGTGCCAGCAGCCCCCGGACAGGGGTGAACACTGAAGCTTTCTTT
. . TRBJ1-1 TRBV13 CASSRPGSRSMNTEAFF TGTGCCAGCAGCCGACCAGGGAGTAGGAGTATGAACACTGAAGCTTTCTTT
. . TRBJ1-5 TRBV5-6 CASSPQGMGNQPQHF TGTGCCAGCAGCCCACAGGGAATGGGGAATCAGCCCCAGCATTTT
. TRBD2 TRBJ2-1 TRBV20-1 CSARETSGRFGSYNEQFF TGCAGTGCTAGAGAGACTAGCGGGAGATTCGGCTCCTACAATGAGCAGTTCTTC
. . TRBJ2-7 TRBV18 CASSLDEGLYEQYF TGTGCCAGCTCCCTTGATGAGGGGCTTTACGAGCAGTACTTC
. . TRBJ1-5 TRBV5-1 CASSLQGNQPQHF TGCGCCAGCAGCTTACAGGGAAATCAGCCCCAGCATTTT
. . TRBJ1-1 TRBV29-1 CSVDSGVTEAFF TGCAGCGTTGATTCGGGGGTCACTGAAGCTTTCTTT
. . TRBJ2-1 TRBV6-4 CASVRTRGKTREFF TGTGCCAGCGTAAGGACCCGGGGGAAGACCCGCGAGTTCTTC
. . TRBJ1-1 TRBV6-2/TRBV6-3 CASSYDGYTEAFF TGTGCCAGCAGTTACGACGGGTACACTGAAGCTTTCTTT
. . TRBJ1-2 TRBV13 CASSLVGRTEGYTF TGTGCCAGCAGCTTAGTTGGGCGTACGGAGGGCTACACCTTC
. TRBD1 TRBJ1-2 TRBV7-9 CASSLETGAIYGYTF TGTGCCAGCAGCTTAGAGACAGGGGCTATCTATGGCTACACCTTC
. . TRBJ2-6 TRBV15 CATSREQELSGANVLTF TGTGCCACCAGCAGAGAACAGGAACTGTCTGGGGCCAACGTCCTGACTTTC
. . TRBJ2-7 TRBV28 CASSLVGRGSSAYEQYF TGTGCCAGCAGTCTGGTTGGGAGGGGGAGTTCCGCCTACGAGCAGTACTTC
. TRBD1 TRBJ2-2 TRBV11-1 CASSLWDRATGELFF TGTGCCAGCAGCTTATGGGACAGGGCGACCGGGGAGCTGTTTTTT
. . TRBJ2-1 TRBV25-1 CASSFAYNDEQFF TGTGCCAGCAGTTTCGCCTACAATGACGAGCAGTTCTTC
. TRBD1 TRBJ1-2 TRBV19 CASSMTTGVSYGYTF TGTGCCAGTAGTATGACTACAGGGGTTTCCTATGGCTACACCTTC
. TRBD1 TRBJ2-7 TRBV6-2/TRBV6-3 CASSLASGTVLYEQYF TGTGCCAGCAGTTTGGCCTCCGGGACAGTTCTCTACGAGCAGTACTTC
. TRBD1 TRBJ1-1 TRBV29-1 CSTRGQAGTEAFF TGCAGCACGAGGGGACAGGCTGGCACTGAAGCTTTCTTT
. . TRBJ2-2 TRBV6-1 CASSEYRQGRSGELFF TGTGCCAGCAGTGAATATCGGCAGGGCCGTTCCGGGGAGCTGTTTTTT
. . TRBJ1-1 TRBV5-1 CASSLSPGASEAFF TGCGCCAGCAGCTTGTCTCCGGGGGCGAGTGAAGCTTTCTTT
. . TRBJ2-7 TRBV6-2/TRBV6-3 CASRDPSPPYEQYF TGTGCCAGCAGAGACCCTAGTCCCCCCTACGAGCAGTACTTC
. TRBD1 TRBJ2-3 TRBV29-1 CSGSWTGTGTDTQYF TGCAGCGGATCATGGACAGGGACCGGCACAGATACGCAGTATTTT
. . TRBJ1-2 TRBV29-1 CSVDTLSGNYGYTF TGCAGCGTCGATACTCTCTCAGGGAACTATGGCTACACCTTC
. . TRBJ1-2 TRBV19 CASSDRSPQANYGYTF TGTGCCAGCTCAGATAGATCTCCCCAAGCTAACTATGGCTACACCTTC
. . TRBJ1-3 TRBV6-1 CASSAVGIRSGNTIYF TGTGCCAGCAGTGCCGTCGGGATCCGCTCTGGAAACACCATATATTTT
. . TRBJ1-1 TRBV6-5 CASSYSPGGEAFF TGTGCCAGCAGTTACTCTCCGGGCGGCGAAGCTTTCTTT
. . TRBJ2-3 TRBV5-5 CASSFGSGPTDTQYF TGTGCCAGCAGCTTCGGGTCAGGACCCACAGATACGCAGTATTTT
. . TRBJ2-3 TRBV4-2 CASSPEGGPVLADTQYF TGTGCCAGCAGCCCCGAGGGGGGGCCGGTTTTGGCAGATACGCAGTATTTT
. TRBD2 TRBJ2-7 TRBV12-3/TRBV12-4 CASSSRSSGSSYEQYF TGTGCCAGCAGTTCAAGGAGTAGCGGGAGCTCCTACGAGCAGTACTTC
. . TRBJ1-6 TRBV7-2 CASSLDQPLHF TGTGCCAGCAGCTTGGACCAGCCCCTCCACTTT
few . TRBJ2-7 TRBV7-9 CASRLSGGEQYF TGTGCCAGCAGACTTTCGGGCGGCGAGCAGTACTTC
once . TRBJ2-2 TRBV12-3/TRBV12-4 CASSLVSPAQGLTTGELFF TGTGCCAGCAGTCTCGTTTCTCCGGCCCAGGGTCTTACTACCGGGGAGCTGTTTTTT
. . TRBJ1-1 TRBV5-1 CASSFPSGAEAFF TGCGCCAGCAGCTTCCCCTCTGGGGCTGAAGCTTTCTTT
. TRBD1 TRBJ2-3 TRBV20-1 CSADSLGTGLPPSSTDTQYF TGCAGTGCGGACAGCCTCGGGACAGGGCTCCCCCCTTCTAGCACAGATACGCAGTATTTT
. . TRBJ1-2 TRBV7-9 CASSLVVTNYGYTF TGTGCCAGCAGCTTAGTAGTGACGAACTATGGCTACACCTTC
. . TRBJ2-6 TRBV23-1 CASSPRTANSGANVLTF TGCGCCAGCAGTCCGCGGACAGCGAACTCTGGGGCCAACGTCCTGACTTTC
medium-sized . TRBJ1-1 TRBV4-2 CASSQSRSGAFF TGTGCCAGCAGCCAGAGCCGTTCTGGAGCTTTCTTT
. . TRBJ2-5 TRBV20-1 CSASLDSLQETQYF TGCAGTGCTAGCCTCGACAGTCTCCAAGAGACCCAGTACTTC
. . TRBJ2-5 TRBV5-1 CASSPGVGLEHF TGCGCCAGCAGCCCGGGGGTCGGCCTGGAGCACTTC
. . TRBJ2-7 TRBV14 CASSQASRGAGLAPMFYEQYF TGTGCCAGCAGCCAAGCGTCCAGGGGGGCCGGGCTAGCCCCGATGTTTTACGAGCAGTACTTC
once TRBD2 TRBJ2-4 TRBV10-3 CAISAGLAVVKAKNIQYF TGTGCCATCAGTGCCGGACTAGCGGTTGTCAAAGCCAAAAACATTCAGTACTTC